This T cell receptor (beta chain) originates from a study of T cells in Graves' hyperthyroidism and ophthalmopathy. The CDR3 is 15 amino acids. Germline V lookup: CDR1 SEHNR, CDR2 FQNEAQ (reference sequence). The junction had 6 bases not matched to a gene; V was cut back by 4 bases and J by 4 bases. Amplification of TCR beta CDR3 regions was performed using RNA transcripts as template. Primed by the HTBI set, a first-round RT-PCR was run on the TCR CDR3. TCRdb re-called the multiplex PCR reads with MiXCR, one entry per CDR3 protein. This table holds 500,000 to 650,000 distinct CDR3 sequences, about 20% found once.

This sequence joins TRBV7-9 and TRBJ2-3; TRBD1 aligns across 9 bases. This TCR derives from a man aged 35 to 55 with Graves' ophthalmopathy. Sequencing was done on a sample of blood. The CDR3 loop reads CASSSGQGWADTQYF. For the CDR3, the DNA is TGTGCCAGCAGCTCGGGACAGGGATGGGCAGATACGCAGTATTTT.